The present T cell receptor beta chain was sequenced within a study of beta chain features in type 1 diabetes. On this clone: The antigen is undetermined.

Broader study findings: When Type 1 diabetes patients were examined, their TCRB CDR3s proved moderately but significantly shorter in all four CD4+ subsets.

Germline values: CDR1 GTSNPN, CDR2 SVGIG (reference sequence). This CDR3 has 15 amino acids. V dropped 8 bases and J dropped 5; count of bases not matched to a gene: 14. TCRB transcripts that were expressed got sequenced, as all of the isolated RNA had been reverse transcribed. Clones were sequenced by immunoSEQ multiplex PCR, and TCRdb holds only the in-frame ones, with some missing. The table includes some 640,000 clones, about an eighth detected once. The TCR originated in a man between 18 and 35 years old with type 1 diabetes. The V and J genes are TRBV30 and TRBJ2-2; 7 bases align to TRBD2. Sequences were obtained from naive CD4+ T cells from blood. The CDR3 sequence: CALGEGLLVTGELFF. The CDR3 DNA reads TGTGCCCTGGGAGAGGGACTATTAGTAACCGGGGAGCTGTTTTTT.